These T cell receptor beta chains were read from a single sample in a study of Ad26.COV2.S vaccination and SARS-CoV-2 variants. Here immunoSEQ multiplex PCR was the method, and the copy in TCRdb shows in-frame clones only, minus some. The data show about 350,000 clones, around 89% seen once. Sequencing was performed on peripheral blood, taken in a trial of Ad26.COV2.S vaccine versus placebo. All receptors come from a person between 18 and 65 years old who received the Ad26.COV2.S COVID-19 vaccine or a placebo. Both conserved end residues are part of each CDR3. D genes are given only for firm matches. Rows give clone size only sometimes, using once, few, many, or a class for an expanded clone.

J gene: TRBJ2-2
V gene: TRBV18
D gene: -
clone size: -
CDR3 DNA: TGTGCCAGCTCTACGCTGGCAGGGTATCAGGACACCGGGGAGCTGTTTTTT
CDR3 protein: CASSTLAGYQDTGELFF

J gene: TRBJ1-5
V gene: TRBV19
D gene: -
clone size: -
CDR3 DNA: TGTGCCAGTAGTCTAACGAGGACAGCGGGCAATCAGCCCCAGCATTTT
CDR3 protein: CASSLTRTAGNQPQHF

J gene: TRBJ2-3
V gene: TRBV18
D gene: TRBD2
clone size: -
CDR3 DNA: TGTGCCAGCTCTAGTAAGAATCGACTAGCAGGAGATACGCAGTATTTT
CDR3 protein: CASSSKNRLAGDTQYF

J gene: TRBJ2-7
V gene: TRBV20-1
D gene: -
clone size: -
CDR3 DNA: TGCAGTGCTAGTAGGGGCGGATACGAGCAGTACTTC
CDR3 protein: CSASRGGYEQYF

J gene: TRBJ1-6
V gene: TRBV5-1
D gene: -
clone size: -
CDR3 DNA: TGCGCCAGCAGCTTGGCCCGGGGTAATTCACCCCTCCACTTT
CDR3 protein: CASSLARGNSPLHF

J gene: TRBJ1-1
V gene: TRBV28
D gene: -
clone size: -
CDR3 DNA: TGTGCCAGCAGGATACAGTCTCCGGGGAACACTGAAGCTTTCTTT
CDR3 protein: CASRIQSPGNTEAFF

J gene: TRBJ2-7
V gene: TRBV6-2/TRBV6-3
D gene: -
clone size: -
CDR3 DNA: TGTGCCAGCAGTTACCTACTCGGCGAGCAGTACTTC
CDR3 protein: CASSYLLGEQYF

J gene: TRBJ2-3
V gene: TRBV7-2
D gene: -
clone size: -
CDR3 DNA: TGTGCCAGCAGCTTAGATTCCGGCCCTAGCACAGATACGCAGTATTTT
CDR3 protein: CASSLDSGPSTDTQYF

J gene: TRBJ2-7
V gene: TRBV28
D gene: TRBD1
clone size: -
CDR3 DNA: TGTGCCAGCAGCCAAACAGGGGGCCAATCCTACGAGCAGTACTTC
CDR3 protein: CASSQTGGQSYEQYF

J gene: TRBJ2-3
V gene: TRBV18
D gene: -
clone size: -
CDR3 DNA: TGTGCCAGCTCACCGAGGGAAATATCAGATACGCAGTATTTT
CDR3 protein: CASSPREISDTQYF

J gene: TRBJ1-1
V gene: TRBV14
D gene: -
clone size: -
CDR3 DNA: TGTGCCAGCAGCCTACCCGGTACTGGAGGGGCTGAAGCTTTCTTT
CDR3 protein: CASSLPGTGGAEAFF

J gene: TRBJ2-3
V gene: TRBV27
D gene: -
clone size: once
CDR3 DNA: TGTGCCAGCAGTGGGGCAGATACGCAGTATTTT
CDR3 protein: CASSGADTQYF

J gene: TRBJ2-1
V gene: TRBV7-8
D gene: TRBD2
clone size: -
CDR3 DNA: TGTGCCAGCAGCGGAGCATCTAGCGGGCAGTCCTACAATGAGCAGTTCTTC
CDR3 protein: CASSGASSGQSYNEQFF

J gene: TRBJ2-2
V gene: TRBV19
D gene: -
clone size: -
CDR3 DNA: TGTGCCAGTAGTTCGTACACCGGGGAGCTGTTTTTT
CDR3 protein: CASSSYTGELFF

J gene: TRBJ2-1
V gene: TRBV9
D gene: -
clone size: -
CDR3 DNA: TGTGCCAGCAGCGGGGCAGGCTCCTACAATGAGCAGTTCTTC
CDR3 protein: CASSGAGSYNEQFF

J gene: TRBJ2-7
V gene: TRBV5-1
D gene: TRBD2
clone size: -
CDR3 DNA: TGCGCCAGCAGCGGGACTAGCGGCTACGAGCAGTACTTC
CDR3 protein: CASSGTSGYEQYF

J gene: TRBJ2-2
V gene: TRBV19
D gene: -
clone size: -
CDR3 DNA: TGTGCCAGTCACGAGGGCAGATCGACCGGGGAGCTGTTTTTT
CDR3 protein: CASHEGRSTGELFF

J gene: TRBJ2-5
V gene: TRBV7-3
D gene: TRBD2
clone size: -
CDR3 DNA: TGTGCCAGCAGCGTTAGCGGGGGGCAAGAGACCCAGTACTTC
CDR3 protein: CASSVSGGQETQYF

J gene: TRBJ1-1
V gene: TRBV7-2
D gene: -
clone size: -
CDR3 DNA: TGTGCCAGCAGCTTAGAGACAGTTGTTATGAACACTGAAGCTTTCTTT
CDR3 protein: CASSLETVVMNTEAFF

J gene: TRBJ2-7
V gene: TRBV20-1
D gene: TRBD1
clone size: -
CDR3 DNA: TGCAGTGCTAGTTCCGGGACAGGGGGGATCGAGCAGTACTTC
CDR3 protein: CSASSGTGGIEQYF

J gene: TRBJ2-7
V gene: TRBV18
D gene: -
clone size: -
CDR3 DNA: TGTGCCAGCTCACCACCTAAGGGGGGCCAGTACGAGCAGTACTTC
CDR3 protein: CASSPPKGGQYEQYF

J gene: TRBJ2-7
V gene: TRBV2
D gene: -
clone size: -
CDR3 DNA: TGTGCCAGCAGTGCCGAGGGCCCCAAGCCTTACTACGAGCAGTACTTC
CDR3 protein: CASSAEGPKPYYEQYF

J gene: TRBJ1-1
V gene: TRBV19
D gene: -
clone size: -
CDR3 DNA: TGTGCCAGTAGTGAGCCGGGGGATGGGGCTGAAGCTTTCTTT
CDR3 protein: CASSEPGDGAEAFF

J gene: TRBJ1-4
V gene: TRBV5-1
D gene: -
clone size: -
CDR3 DNA: TGCGCCAGCAGCTTTGACGGGGCTAATGAAAAACTGTTTTTT
CDR3 protein: CASSFDGANEKLFF

J gene: TRBJ1-1
V gene: TRBV2
D gene: TRBD1
clone size: once
CDR3 DNA: TGTGCCAGCAGGGTACAGGGGACCCCGGTGAACACTGAAGCTTTCTTT
CDR3 protein: CASRVQGTPVNTEAFF

J gene: TRBJ1-1
V gene: TRBV6-5
D gene: -
clone size: -
CDR3 DNA: TGTGCCACTCGAGTAGGGGAAAGGGACACTGAAGCTTTCTTT
CDR3 protein: CATRVGERDTEAFF

J gene: TRBJ2-3
V gene: TRBV3-1/TRBV3-2
D gene: -
clone size: -
CDR3 DNA: TGTGCCAGCAGCCAAGACTACTCGACAGATACGCAGTATTTT
CDR3 protein: CASSQDYSTDTQYF

J gene: TRBJ2-3
V gene: TRBV28
D gene: TRBD2
clone size: -
CDR3 DNA: TGTGCCAGCAGGGGCTTAGCGGGTACGCAGTATTTT
CDR3 protein: CASRGLAGTQYF

J gene: TRBJ2-3
V gene: TRBV6-1
D gene: TRBD2
clone size: -
CDR3 DNA: TGTGCCAGCAGTGGATTTCTAGCGGGAGGCACAGATACGCAGTATTTT
CDR3 protein: CASSGFLAGGTDTQYF

J gene: TRBJ2-7
V gene: TRBV6-5
D gene: -
clone size: -
CDR3 DNA: TGTGCCAGCCGGACAGCCACCTACGAGCAGTACTTC
CDR3 protein: CASRTATYEQYF

J gene: TRBJ2-7
V gene: TRBV28
D gene: -
clone size: -
CDR3 DNA: TGTGCCAGCAGTTTAACCTACGAGCAGTACTTC
CDR3 protein: CASSLTYEQYF

J gene: TRBJ2-7
V gene: TRBV3-1/TRBV3-2
D gene: TRBD2
clone size: -
CDR3 DNA: TGTGCCAGCAGCCACCAGCGGGGGGCCTACTCCTACGAGCAGTACTTC
CDR3 protein: CASSHQRGAYSYEQYF

J gene: TRBJ2-5
V gene: TRBV11-1
D gene: -
clone size: -
CDR3 DNA: TGTGCCAGCAGCGGAACAGGAGAAGAGACCCAGTACTTC
CDR3 protein: CASSGTGEETQYF

J gene: TRBJ2-7
V gene: TRBV27
D gene: -
clone size: -
CDR3 DNA: TGTGCCAGCTCCGAGAGTGGGAGCTCCTACGAGCAGTACTTC
CDR3 protein: CASSESGSSYEQYF

J gene: TRBJ1-5
V gene: TRBV19
D gene: TRBD1
clone size: -
CDR3 DNA: TGTGCCAGTAGTATCCTAGGACAGGGGGAGCATCAGCCCCAGCATTTT
CDR3 protein: CASSILGQGEHQPQHF

J gene: TRBJ2-7
V gene: TRBV15
D gene: -
clone size: -
CDR3 DNA: TGTGCCACCAGCAGAGAGAGTCGGGCCGAGCAGTACTTC
CDR3 protein: CATSRESRAEQYF

J gene: TRBJ2-7
V gene: TRBV19
D gene: TRBD2
clone size: -
CDR3 DNA: TGTGCCAGTAGTATAGGGGGGACTAGCGGATACGAGCAGTACTTC
CDR3 protein: CASSIGGTSGYEQYF

J gene: TRBJ2-1
V gene: TRBV5-1
D gene: -
clone size: -
CDR3 DNA: TGCGCCAGCAGCTTGGGGGAACCCTCCTACAATGAGCAGTTCTTC
CDR3 protein: CASSLGEPSYNEQFF

J gene: TRBJ2-7
V gene: TRBV7-9
D gene: TRBD1
clone size: -
CDR3 DNA: TGTGCCAGCAGCCTAACCGGGACAGGGGCGTACGAGCAGTACTTC
CDR3 protein: CASSLTGTGAYEQYF

J gene: TRBJ2-5
V gene: TRBV7-3
D gene: -
clone size: -
CDR3 DNA: TGTGCCAGCAGCTTAAATGGGGAAGAGACCCAGTACTTC
CDR3 protein: CASSLNGEETQYF

J gene: TRBJ2-1
V gene: TRBV9
D gene: TRBD2
clone size: -
CDR3 DNA: TGTGCCAGCAGCGTAGTATCTAGCGGGGGGGCAGCGGGCAATGAGCAGTTCTTC
CDR3 protein: CASSVVSSGGAAGNEQFF

J gene: TRBJ1-3
V gene: TRBV6-5
D gene: -
clone size: -
CDR3 DNA: TGTGCCAGCAGTTACTCGTACGGGACTGGAAACACCATATATTTT
CDR3 protein: CASSYSYGTGNTIYF

J gene: TRBJ2-3
V gene: TRBV3-1/TRBV3-2
D gene: -
clone size: -
CDR3 DNA: TGTGCCAGCAGCCAAGCGATGGGTTTCACAGATACGCAGTATTTT
CDR3 protein: CASSQAMGFTDTQYF

J gene: TRBJ1-2
V gene: TRBV4-1
D gene: TRBD1
clone size: -
CDR3 DNA: TGCGCCAGCAGCCAAGGTAAAACAGGGGGCTATGGCTACACCTTC
CDR3 protein: CASSQGKTGGYGYTF

J gene: TRBJ2-2
V gene: TRBV28
D gene: TRBD2
clone size: -
CDR3 DNA: TGTGCCAGCAGTTCCCCGGGACTAGCGGGCACCGGGGAGCTGTTTTTT
CDR3 protein: CASSSPGLAGTGELFF

J gene: TRBJ1-1
V gene: TRBV5-1
D gene: -
clone size: -
CDR3 DNA: TGCGCCAGCAGCTCACAGAACACTGAAGCTTTCTTT
CDR3 protein: CASSSQNTEAFF

J gene: TRBJ1-4
V gene: TRBV29-1
D gene: -
clone size: -
CDR3 DNA: TGCAGCGTCCTAACTCGGATCGGTTTGGATGAAAAACTGTTTTTT
CDR3 protein: CSVLTRIGLDEKLFF

J gene: TRBJ2-2
V gene: TRBV12-5
D gene: -
clone size: -
CDR3 DNA: TGTGCTAGTGGTTTGCAGGGGAACACCGGGGAGCTGTTTTTT
CDR3 protein: CASGLQGNTGELFF